This T cell receptor (beta chain) comes out of a study of blood T cell repertoires in COVID-19. This table comes from immunoSEQ multiplex PCR, and its TCRdb copy is limited to in-frame clones, with some not included. Among about 210,000 clones listed, 75% to 90% were seen once. The CDR3 covers 15 residues. V lost 4 bases, J lost 7 bases, and 8 bases stayed unmatched. CDR1 and CDR2 (germline): SGHDT, YYEEEE. This sequence was found in a woman in her 30s who had been exposed to COVID-19. This chain links TRBV5-6 with TRBJ2-1, with TRBD1 identical over 10 bases. The sequenced material came from PBMCs or T cells enriched from blood (not recorded which). This CDR3 reads CASSLRDRGPNEQFF. The DNA of the CDR3 is TGTGCCAGCAGCCTCCGGGACAGGGGCCCTAATGAGCAGTTCTTC.